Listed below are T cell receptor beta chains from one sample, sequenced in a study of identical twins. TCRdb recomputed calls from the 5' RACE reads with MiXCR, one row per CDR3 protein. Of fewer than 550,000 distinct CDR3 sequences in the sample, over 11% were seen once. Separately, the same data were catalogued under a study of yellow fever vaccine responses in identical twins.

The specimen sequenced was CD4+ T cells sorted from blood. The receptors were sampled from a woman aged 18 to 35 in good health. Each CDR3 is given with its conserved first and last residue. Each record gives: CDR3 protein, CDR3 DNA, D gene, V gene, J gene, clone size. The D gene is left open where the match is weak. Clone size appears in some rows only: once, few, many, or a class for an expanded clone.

cdr3_aa: CASSHGTSGRAGNRHEQFF
cdr3_nt: TGTGCCAGCAGTCATGGGACTAGCGGGAGGGCCGGTAACCGACATGAGCAGTTCTTC
d_call: TRBD2
v_call: TRBV6-1
j_call: TRBJ2-1
clone_size: -

cdr3_aa: CASSLAPGQVNTEAFF
cdr3_nt: TGTGCCAGCAGCTTAGCTCCCGGACAGGTGAACACTGAAGCTTTCTTT
d_call: TRBD1
v_call: TRBV7-9
j_call: TRBJ1-1
clone_size: -

cdr3_aa: CATPEGRAEQFF
cdr3_nt: TGTGCCACCCCCGAAGGTAGGGCTGAGCAGTTCTTC
d_call: -
v_call: TRBV24-1
j_call: TRBJ2-1
clone_size: -

cdr3_aa: CASSVGPGTSGRAGYEQYF
cdr3_nt: TGTGCCAGCAGCGTAGGGCCCGGGACTAGCGGGAGGGCCGGCTACGAGCAGTACTTC
d_call: TRBD2
v_call: TRBV9
j_call: TRBJ2-7
clone_size: few

cdr3_aa: CAISTGQETQYF
cdr3_nt: TGTGCCATCAGTACAGGGCAAGAGACCCAGTACTTC
d_call: -
v_call: TRBV10-3
j_call: TRBJ2-5
clone_size: few

cdr3_aa: CASSLPGQGYNEQFF
cdr3_nt: TGTGCCAGCAGCTTGCCGGGACAGGGATACAATGAGCAGTTCTTC
d_call: TRBD1
v_call: TRBV3-1
j_call: TRBJ2-1
clone_size: many

cdr3_aa: CASSRWGLSYEQYF
cdr3_nt: TGTGCCAGCAGCCGATGGGGACTGAGCTACGAGCAGTACTTC
d_call: -
v_call: TRBV3-1
j_call: TRBJ2-7
clone_size: -

cdr3_aa: CASSFPAGPYSYEQYF
cdr3_nt: TGTGCCAGCAGCTTCCCAGCGGGTCCCTACTCCTACGAGCAGTACTTC
d_call: -
v_call: TRBV3-1
j_call: TRBJ2-7
clone_size: few

cdr3_aa: CASSQRRTGGDSYEQYF
cdr3_nt: TGTGCCAGCAGTCAACGCCGGACAGGTGGGGACTCCTACGAGCAGTACTTC
d_call: TRBD1
v_call: TRBV6-1
j_call: TRBJ2-7
clone_size: -

cdr3_aa: CASSLSRGGDEKLFF
cdr3_nt: TGTGCCAGCTCCTTGAGTCGGGGAGGAGATGAAAAACTGTTTTTT
d_call: -
v_call: TRBV18
j_call: TRBJ1-4
clone_size: once

cdr3_aa: CASSHDTGNREQYF
cdr3_nt: TGCGCCAGCAGCCACGATACAGGGAATCGTGAGCAGTACTTC
d_call: -
v_call: TRBV4-3
j_call: TRBJ2-7
clone_size: few

cdr3_aa: CASSLDSYSNQPQHF
cdr3_nt: TGCGCCAGCAGCTTGGACAGCTATAGCAATCAGCCCCAGCATTTT
d_call: -
v_call: TRBV5-1
j_call: TRBJ1-5
clone_size: many

cdr3_aa: CASSDTDRKRETQYF
cdr3_nt: TGTGCCAGCAGTGACACGGACAGAAAAAGAGAGACCCAGTACTTC
d_call: -
v_call: TRBV25-1
j_call: TRBJ2-5
clone_size: many

cdr3_aa: CSAQWGGSSYEQYF
cdr3_nt: TGCAGTGCCCAATGGGGAGGGTCGTCCTACGAGCAGTACTTC
d_call: TRBD2
v_call: TRBV20-1
j_call: TRBJ2-7
clone_size: -

cdr3_aa: CASSQATVSYEQYF
cdr3_nt: TGTGCCAGCAGCCAAGCGACAGTCTCCTACGAGCAGTACTTC
d_call: -
v_call: TRBV3-1
j_call: TRBJ2-7
clone_size: many

cdr3_aa: CSARGPTGETQYF
cdr3_nt: TGCAGTGCTAGAGGCCCCACAGGCGAGACCCAGTACTTC
d_call: -
v_call: TRBV20-1
j_call: TRBJ2-5
clone_size: few

cdr3_aa: CASSTSTIADTQYF
cdr3_nt: TGTGCCAGTAGTACTTCTACTATCGCAGATACGCAGTATTTT
d_call: -
v_call: TRBV19
j_call: TRBJ2-3
clone_size: -

cdr3_aa: CASSRTGTDSYEQYF
cdr3_nt: TGTGCCAGCAGCCGTACCGGGACGGACTCCTACGAGCAGTACTTC
d_call: -
v_call: TRBV7-8
j_call: TRBJ2-7
clone_size: -

cdr3_aa: CASSPRAVPGELFF
cdr3_nt: TGTGCCAGCAGCCCGAGGGCCGTCCCCGGGGAGCTGTTTTTT
d_call: -
v_call: TRBV3-1
j_call: TRBJ2-2
clone_size: -

cdr3_aa: CASSLDVTGGMLDTQYF
cdr3_nt: TGCGCCAGCAGCTTGGATGTAACGGGAGGGATGTTAGATACGCAGTATTTT
d_call: TRBD2
v_call: TRBV5-1
j_call: TRBJ2-3
clone_size: -

cdr3_aa: CAISESGATNEKLFF
cdr3_nt: TGTGCCATCAGTGAGTCGGGAGCAACTAATGAAAAACTGTTTTTT
d_call: -
v_call: TRBV10-3
j_call: TRBJ1-4
clone_size: few

cdr3_aa: CASSLSTGGIVRETQYF
cdr3_nt: TGCGCCAGCAGCCTATCGACAGGGGGCATCGTTCGGGAGACCCAGTACTTC
d_call: TRBD1
v_call: TRBV5-1
j_call: TRBJ2-5
clone_size: -

cdr3_aa: CASSLPGTGSTDTQYF
cdr3_nt: TGTGCCAGCAGCTTGCCCGGGACAGGGAGCACAGATACGCAGTATTTT
d_call: TRBD1
v_call: TRBV7-8
j_call: TRBJ2-3
clone_size: few

cdr3_aa: CASSQSQGVLYNEQFF
cdr3_nt: TGTGCCAGCAGCCAATCACAGGGGGTCCTATACAATGAGCAGTTCTTC
d_call: TRBD1
v_call: TRBV11-3
j_call: TRBJ2-1
clone_size: few

cdr3_aa: CASSEAVVGARTQYF
cdr3_nt: TGTGCCAGCAGTGAAGCGGTAGTGGGGGCCCGTACGCAGTATTTT
d_call: -
v_call: TRBV6-1
j_call: TRBJ2-3
clone_size: -

cdr3_aa: CASSADPGDQPQHF
cdr3_nt: TGTGCCAGCAGCGCCGACCCAGGAGATCAGCCCCAGCATTTT
d_call: -
v_call: TRBV9
j_call: TRBJ1-5
clone_size: -

cdr3_aa: CASSLTGVNEQYF
cdr3_nt: TGTGCCAGCAGCCTTACAGGGGTCAACGAGCAGTACTTC
d_call: TRBD1
v_call: TRBV11-1
j_call: TRBJ2-7
clone_size: few

cdr3_aa: CATSDPTSGTKETQYF
cdr3_nt: TGTGCCACCAGTGACCCGACTAGCGGGACTAAAGAGACCCAGTACTTC
d_call: TRBD2
v_call: TRBV24-1
j_call: TRBJ2-5
clone_size: few

cdr3_aa: CASRVLLDEQYF
cdr3_nt: TGTGCCAGCAGGGTCTTACTAGACGAGCAGTACTTC
d_call: -
v_call: TRBV2
j_call: TRBJ2-7
clone_size: -

cdr3_aa: CASTAGGRRGYTEAFF
cdr3_nt: TGTGCCAGCACCGCGGGGGGGAGGAGGGGGTACACTGAAGCTTTCTTT
d_call: -
v_call: TRBV12-3/TRBV12-4
j_call: TRBJ1-1
clone_size: few

cdr3_aa: CSVESSQQYF
cdr3_nt: TGCAGCGTTGAGTCTAGCCAGCAGTACTTC
d_call: -
v_call: TRBV29-1
j_call: TRBJ2-7
clone_size: few

cdr3_aa: CASSSGTAQVEQYF
cdr3_nt: TGTGCCAGCAGTTCCGGGACAGCCCAAGTTGAGCAGTACTTC
d_call: TRBD1
v_call: TRBV7-9
j_call: TRBJ2-7
clone_size: once

cdr3_aa: CASSSPSDTAYEQYF
cdr3_nt: TGCGCCAGCAGCTCCCCCTCGGACACCGCCTACGAGCAGTACTTC
d_call: -
v_call: TRBV5-1
j_call: TRBJ2-7
clone_size: few

cdr3_aa: CASGPDTQYF
cdr3_nt: TGTGCCAGCGGGCCAGATACGCAGTATTTT
d_call: -
v_call: TRBV3-1
j_call: TRBJ2-3
clone_size: few

cdr3_aa: CASSRAGATFEQYF
cdr3_nt: TGTGCCAGCAGCCGGGCAGGAGCTACATTCGAGCAGTACTTC
d_call: -
v_call: TRBV3-1
j_call: TRBJ2-7
clone_size: many

cdr3_aa: CARSLIRARGTDTQYF
cdr3_nt: TGTGCCAGAAGCTTAATCAGGGCCCGCGGCACAGATACGCAGTATTTT
d_call: -
v_call: TRBV5-3
j_call: TRBJ2-3
clone_size: -

cdr3_aa: CASSLGASGVDGTQYF
cdr3_nt: TGTGCCAGCAGCTTAGGCGCTAGCGGGGTTGATGGTACGCAGTATTTT
d_call: TRBD2
v_call: TRBV7-2
j_call: TRBJ2-3
clone_size: many

cdr3_aa: CSGRRTASSYNEQFF
cdr3_nt: TGCAGCGGCCGAAGGACAGCCAGCTCCTACAATGAGCAGTTCTTC
d_call: -
v_call: TRBV29-1
j_call: TRBJ2-1
clone_size: few

cdr3_aa: CRGIAGGNTGELFF
cdr3_nt: TGCAGGGGAATAGCGGGGGGGAACACCGGGGAGCTGTTTTTT
d_call: TRBD2
v_call: TRBV20-1
j_call: TRBJ2-2
clone_size: few

cdr3_aa: CASRKSGTSSYEQYF
cdr3_nt: TGTGCCAGCAGAAAAAGCGGGACTAGCTCCTACGAGCAGTACTTC
d_call: TRBD2
v_call: TRBV14
j_call: TRBJ2-7
clone_size: few

cdr3_aa: CASSRQYEQYF
cdr3_nt: TGTGCCAGCAGCCGACAGTACGAGCAGTACTTC
d_call: -
v_call: TRBV12-3/TRBV12-4
j_call: TRBJ2-7
clone_size: many

cdr3_aa: CASSLRRDIGSPLHF
cdr3_nt: TGTGCCAGCAGTTTGAGAAGGGACATCGGTTCACCCCTCCACTTT
d_call: -
v_call: TRBV12-3/TRBV12-4
j_call: TRBJ1-6
clone_size: few

cdr3_aa: CATSREGLAGKNEQFF
cdr3_nt: TGTGCCACCAGCAGAGAGGGACTAGCGGGGAAAAATGAGCAGTTCTTC
d_call: TRBD2
v_call: TRBV15
j_call: TRBJ2-1
clone_size: many

cdr3_aa: CASSFKLLNYEQYF
cdr3_nt: TGTGCCAGCAGCTTTAAACTCCTAAATTACGAGCAGTACTTC
d_call: -
v_call: TRBV13
j_call: TRBJ2-7
clone_size: few

cdr3_aa: CASSLVMSSTDTQYF
cdr3_nt: TGCGCCAGCAGCTTGGTAATGTCCAGCACAGATACGCAGTATTTT
d_call: -
v_call: TRBV5-1
j_call: TRBJ2-3
clone_size: -

cdr3_aa: CASSYPGLATPSSYNEQFF
cdr3_nt: TGTGCCAGCAGCTATCCGGGACTAGCGACCCCCAGCTCCTACAATGAGCAGTTCTTC
d_call: TRBD2
v_call: TRBV3-1
j_call: TRBJ2-1
clone_size: few

cdr3_aa: CSAQMTSGVWEQYF
cdr3_nt: TGCAGTGCTCAGATGACTAGCGGGGTTTGGGAGCAGTACTTC
d_call: TRBD2
v_call: TRBV20-1
j_call: TRBJ2-7
clone_size: few

cdr3_aa: CATSRGFGTSGGDTQYF
cdr3_nt: TGTGCCACCAGCAGAGGTTTTGGGACTAGCGGAGGGGATACGCAGTATTTT
d_call: TRBD2
v_call: TRBV15
j_call: TRBJ2-3
clone_size: -

cdr3_aa: CASSFAPGGLYNEQFF
cdr3_nt: TGCGCCAGCAGCTTCGCCCCGGGGGGGCTATACAATGAGCAGTTCTTC
d_call: TRBD2
v_call: TRBV5-1
j_call: TRBJ2-1
clone_size: few

cdr3_aa: CASSFNSAKPQHF
cdr3_nt: TGTGCCAGCAGTTTCAACAGCGCAAAGCCCCAGCATTTT
d_call: -
v_call: TRBV12-3/TRBV12-4
j_call: TRBJ1-5
clone_size: many

cdr3_aa: CASSQMYNEQSF
cdr3_nt: TGCGCCAGCAGCCAAATGTACAATGAGCAGTCCTTC
d_call: -
v_call: TRBV4-1
j_call: TRBJ2-1
clone_size: -